Listed here are 4 T cell receptor beta chains from one sample, sequenced in a study of tumor and adjacent non-tumor tissue in lung cancer. No cell sorting was done before RNA was extracted from the tissue. More than 3 cm separated this lung sample from the edge of the tumor. A modified ARM-PCR protocol with three rounds of nested PCR amplified TCRbeta. TCRdb used MiXCR to reprocess the multiplex PCR reads, holding one entry per CDR3 protein. The profile covers about 98,000 distinct CDR3 sequences, with 80% appearing a single time and roughly 29% taken by the ten largest. What was sequenced was distant non-tumor lung tissue. The origin of the receptors is a man aged 55 to 70 with small cell lung cancer.

The chain links TRBV28 to TRBJ2-3; TRBD2 matches 7 bases. With 1 base clipped from V and 14 bases from J, the junction kept 12 bases outside the gene matches. Germline V gene data show CDR1 as MDHEN and CDR2 as SYDVKM. CDR3 length: 14 amino acids. CDR3 protein: CASSLFATPAGRYF. Written as DNA, the CDR3 is TGTGCCAGCAGTTTATTCGCGACACCAGCGGGGCGGTATTTT.

Notes on this clonotype: The junction and the germline gene differ at one end; a read error may be behind it. This chain joins TRBV4-2 and TRBJ2-3; the D gene could be TRBD1 or TRBD2 (5 bases each). This CDR3 comprises 15 residues. CDR1 is LGHNA, CDR2 YNFKEQ, per germline. The CDR3 sequence is CASSQDWGTQDTQYF. CDR3 sequence (DNA): TGTGCCAGCAGCCAAGACTGGGGGACCCAAGATACGCAATATTTT.

Concerning this clonotype: The junction departs from germline at one end; a sequencing error may be responsible. This sequence joins TRBV4-1 and TRBJ2-2, with D possibly matching TRBD1 (6 bases). Germline assignment: CDR1 MGHRA and CDR2 YSYEKL. The CDR3 is 15 residues long. As DNA, the CDR3 is TGCGCCAGCAGCAGCAGGGGAGCCTATACCGGGGAGCTGCTCTTT. It is translated as CASSSRGAYTGELLF.

This clonotype was picked up many times. This chain connects TRBV6-1 to TRBJ1-2; 7 bases are a match to TRBD1. This CDR3 region has 16 residues. Germline-derived CDR1 and CDR2 are MNHNS and SASEGT. V dropped 4 bases and J dropped 0; count of bases not matched to a gene: 8. CDR3 sequence reads: CASSAGTDSSNYGYTF. The CDR3 DNA follows: TGTGCCAGCAGTGCGGGGACAGACTCCTCTAACTATGGCTACACCTTC.